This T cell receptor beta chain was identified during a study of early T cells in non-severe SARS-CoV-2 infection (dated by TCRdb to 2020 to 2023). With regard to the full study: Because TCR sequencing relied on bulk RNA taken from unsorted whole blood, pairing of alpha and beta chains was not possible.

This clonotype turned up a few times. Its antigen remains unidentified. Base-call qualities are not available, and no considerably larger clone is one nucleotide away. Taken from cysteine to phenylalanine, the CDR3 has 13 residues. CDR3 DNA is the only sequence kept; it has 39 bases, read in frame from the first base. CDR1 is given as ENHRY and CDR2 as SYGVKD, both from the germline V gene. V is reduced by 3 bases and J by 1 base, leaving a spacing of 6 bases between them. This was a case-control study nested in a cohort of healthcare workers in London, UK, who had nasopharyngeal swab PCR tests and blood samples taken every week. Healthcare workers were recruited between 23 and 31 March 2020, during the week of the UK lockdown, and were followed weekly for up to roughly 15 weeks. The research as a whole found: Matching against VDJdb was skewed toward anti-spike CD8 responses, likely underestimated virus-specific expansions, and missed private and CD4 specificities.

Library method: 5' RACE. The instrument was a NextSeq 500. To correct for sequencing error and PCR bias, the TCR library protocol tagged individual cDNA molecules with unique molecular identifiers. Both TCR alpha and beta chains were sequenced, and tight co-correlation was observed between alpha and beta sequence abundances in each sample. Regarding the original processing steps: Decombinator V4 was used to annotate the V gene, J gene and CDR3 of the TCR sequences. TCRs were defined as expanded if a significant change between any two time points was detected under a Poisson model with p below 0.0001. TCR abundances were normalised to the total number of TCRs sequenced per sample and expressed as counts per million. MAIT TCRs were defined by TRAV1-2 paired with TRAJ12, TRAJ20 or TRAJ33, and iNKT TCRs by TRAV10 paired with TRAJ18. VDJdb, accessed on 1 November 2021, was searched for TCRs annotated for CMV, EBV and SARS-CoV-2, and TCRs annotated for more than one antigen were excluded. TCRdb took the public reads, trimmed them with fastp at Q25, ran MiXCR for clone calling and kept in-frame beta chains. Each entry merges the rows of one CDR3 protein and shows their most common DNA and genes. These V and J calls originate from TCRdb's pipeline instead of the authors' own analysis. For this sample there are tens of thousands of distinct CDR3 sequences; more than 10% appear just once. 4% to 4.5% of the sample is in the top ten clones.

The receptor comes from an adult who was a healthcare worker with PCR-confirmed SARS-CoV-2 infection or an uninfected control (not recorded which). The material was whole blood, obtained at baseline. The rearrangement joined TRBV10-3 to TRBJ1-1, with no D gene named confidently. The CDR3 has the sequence CAISDTWNTEAFF. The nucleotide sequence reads TGTGCCATCAGTGATACGTGGAACACTGAAGCTTTCTTT.